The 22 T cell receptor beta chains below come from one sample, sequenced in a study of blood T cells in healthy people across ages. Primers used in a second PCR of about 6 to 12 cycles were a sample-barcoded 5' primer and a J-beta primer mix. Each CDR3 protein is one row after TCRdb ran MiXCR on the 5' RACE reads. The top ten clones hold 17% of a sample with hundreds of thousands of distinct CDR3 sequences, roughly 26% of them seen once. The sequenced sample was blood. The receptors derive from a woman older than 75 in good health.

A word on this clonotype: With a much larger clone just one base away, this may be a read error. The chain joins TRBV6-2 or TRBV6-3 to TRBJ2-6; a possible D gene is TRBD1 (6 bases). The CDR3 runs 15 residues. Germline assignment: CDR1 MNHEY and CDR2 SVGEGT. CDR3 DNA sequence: TGTGCCAGCCTTACAGGGTCTACTGGGACCAACGTCCTGACTTTC. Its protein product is CASLTGSTGTNVLTF.

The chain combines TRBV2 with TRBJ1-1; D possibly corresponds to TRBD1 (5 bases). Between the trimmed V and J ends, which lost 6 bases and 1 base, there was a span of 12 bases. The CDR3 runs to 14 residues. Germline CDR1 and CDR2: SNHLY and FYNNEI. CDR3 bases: TGTGCCAGCAGGGTCTTGACAGAGAACACTGAAGCTTTCTTT. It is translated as CASRVLTENTEAFF.

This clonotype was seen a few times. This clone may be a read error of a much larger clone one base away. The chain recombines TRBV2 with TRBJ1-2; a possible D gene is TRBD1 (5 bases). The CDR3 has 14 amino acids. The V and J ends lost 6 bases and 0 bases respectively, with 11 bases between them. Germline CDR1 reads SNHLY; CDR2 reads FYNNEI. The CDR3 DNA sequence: TGTGCCAGCAGCGGGGCAGCCTCTAACTATGGCTACACCTTC. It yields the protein CASSGAASNYGYTF.

The chain's CDR3 is CSVLTSGKHEQFF. The CDR3 coding sequence is TGCAGCGTTTTGACTAGCGGGAAGCATGAGCAGTTCTTC. The gene calls are TRBV29-1 and TRBJ2-1; 11 bases line up with TRBD2. Germline V gene sequence: CDR1 SQVTM, CDR2 ANQGSEA. This CDR3 contains 13 residues. The trim removed 5 bases at V and 8 bases at J, leaving 5 bases unmatched.

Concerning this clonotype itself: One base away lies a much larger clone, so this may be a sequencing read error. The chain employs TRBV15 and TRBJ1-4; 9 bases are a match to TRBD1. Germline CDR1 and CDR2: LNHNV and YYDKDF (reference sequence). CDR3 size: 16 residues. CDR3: CATGRPHRGRSEKLFF. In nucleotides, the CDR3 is TGTGCCACCGGCAGGCCGCACAGGGGGCGAAGTGAAAAACTGTTTTTT.

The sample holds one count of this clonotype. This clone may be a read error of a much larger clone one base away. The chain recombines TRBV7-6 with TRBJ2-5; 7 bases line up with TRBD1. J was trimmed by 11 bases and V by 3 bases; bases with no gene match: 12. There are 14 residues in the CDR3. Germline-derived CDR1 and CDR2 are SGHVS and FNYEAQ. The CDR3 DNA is TGTGCCAGCAGCTTTCTCCCGACAGGGAATGAGCAGTACTTC. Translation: CASSFLPTGNEQYF. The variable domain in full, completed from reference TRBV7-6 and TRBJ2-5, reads GAGVSQSPRYKVTKRGQDVALRCDPISGHVSLYWYRQALGQGPEFLTYFNYEAQQDKSGLPNDRFSAERPEGSISTLTIQRTEQRDSAMYRCASSFLPTGNEQYFGPGTRLLVL.

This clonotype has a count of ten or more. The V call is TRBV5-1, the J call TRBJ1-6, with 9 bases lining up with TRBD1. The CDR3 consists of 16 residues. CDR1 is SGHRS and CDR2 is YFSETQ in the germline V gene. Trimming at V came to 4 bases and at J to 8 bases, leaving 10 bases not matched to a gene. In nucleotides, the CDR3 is TGCGCCAGCAGCCCGACAGGACAGGGGACGGATTCACCCCTCCACTTT. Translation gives CASSPTGQGTDSPLHF.

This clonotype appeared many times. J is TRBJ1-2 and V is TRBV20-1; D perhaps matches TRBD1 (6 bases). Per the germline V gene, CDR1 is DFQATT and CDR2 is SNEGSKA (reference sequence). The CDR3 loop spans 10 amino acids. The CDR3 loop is CRPDSYGYTF. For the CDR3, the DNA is TGCAGACCGGACAGCTATGGCTACACCTTC.

The CDR3 is CSGLGGGRTEAFF. The CDR3 DNA reads as TGCAGCGGTCTGGGGGGCGGGAGGACTGAAGCTTTCTTT. The chain couples TRBV29-1 to TRBJ1-1; the D gene is possibly TRBD1 (6 bases). The CDR3 length is 13 residues. Germline CDR1 SQVTM, CDR2 ANQGSEA. Between the trimmed V and J ends, which lost 7 bases and 5 bases, there was a span of 17 bases.

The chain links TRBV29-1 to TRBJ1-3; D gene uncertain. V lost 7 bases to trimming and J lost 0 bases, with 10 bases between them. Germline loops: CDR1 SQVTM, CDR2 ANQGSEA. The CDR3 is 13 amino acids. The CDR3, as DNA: TGCAGCGCCGCCGTATTCTCTGGAAACACCATATATTTT. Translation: CSAAVFSGNTIYF.

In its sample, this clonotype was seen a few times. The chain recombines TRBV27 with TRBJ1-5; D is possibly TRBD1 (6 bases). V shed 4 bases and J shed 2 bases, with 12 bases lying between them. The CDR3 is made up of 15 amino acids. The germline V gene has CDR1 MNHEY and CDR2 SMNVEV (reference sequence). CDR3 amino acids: CASSSRGLGNQPQHF. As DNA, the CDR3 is TGTGCCAGCAGTTCGCGGGGGCTTGGCAATCAGCCCCAGCATTTT.

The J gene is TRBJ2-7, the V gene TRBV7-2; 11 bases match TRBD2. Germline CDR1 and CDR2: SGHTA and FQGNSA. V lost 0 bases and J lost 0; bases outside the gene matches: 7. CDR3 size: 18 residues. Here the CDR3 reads CASSLAPSGGSSSYEQYF. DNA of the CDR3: TGTGCCAGCAGCTTAGCCCCTAGCGGGGGGTCTAGCTCCTACGAGCAGTACTTC.

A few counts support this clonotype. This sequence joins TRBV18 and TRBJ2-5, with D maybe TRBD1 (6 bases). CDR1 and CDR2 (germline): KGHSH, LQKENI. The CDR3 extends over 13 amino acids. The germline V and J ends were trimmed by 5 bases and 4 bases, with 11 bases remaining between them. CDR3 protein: CASSSGGSETQYF. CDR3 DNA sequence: TGTGCCAGCTCATCTGGGGGCTCAGAGACCCAGTACTTC.

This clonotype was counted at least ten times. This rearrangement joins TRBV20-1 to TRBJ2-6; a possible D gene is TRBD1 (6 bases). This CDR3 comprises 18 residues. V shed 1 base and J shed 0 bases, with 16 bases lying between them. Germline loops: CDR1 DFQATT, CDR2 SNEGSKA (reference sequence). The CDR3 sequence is CSARALRGRSSGANVLTF. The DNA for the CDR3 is TGCAGTGCTAGAGCACTCAGGGGCCGATCCTCTGGGGCCAACGTCCTGACTTTC.

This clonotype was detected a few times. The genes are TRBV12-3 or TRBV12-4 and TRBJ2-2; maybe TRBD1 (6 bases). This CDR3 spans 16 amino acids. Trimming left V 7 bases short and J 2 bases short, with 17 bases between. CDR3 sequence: CASTSGGGQNTGELFF. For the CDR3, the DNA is TGTGCCAGCACCTCTGGGGGCGGGCAAAACACCGGGGAGCTGTTTTTT.

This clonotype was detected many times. The CDR3 DNA reads TGTGCCAGCAGCTTAGATTTACAGGAATATCAGCCCCAGCATTTT. It specifies CASSLDLQEYQPQHF. The chain carries TRBV7-2 and TRBJ1-5; D may be TRBD1 (5 bases). The CDR3 contains 15 residues. Germline CDR1 reads SGHTA; CDR2 reads FQGNSA. Trimming pared 1 base from V and 5 bases from J, leaving 12 bases between.

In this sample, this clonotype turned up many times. In DNA, the CDR3 is TGTGCCAGCAGTTACGATGGCAGGGGGAACTATGGCTACACCTTC. Translated, it gives CASSYDGRGNYGYTF. V usage is TRBV6-5 and J usage is TRBJ1-2; 7 nucleotides match TRBD1. Germline trimming cut 2 bases from V and 2 bases from J; bases unmatched to any gene: 5. CDR1 and CDR2 from the germline V gene are MNHEY and SVGAGI. This CDR3 contains 15 residues.

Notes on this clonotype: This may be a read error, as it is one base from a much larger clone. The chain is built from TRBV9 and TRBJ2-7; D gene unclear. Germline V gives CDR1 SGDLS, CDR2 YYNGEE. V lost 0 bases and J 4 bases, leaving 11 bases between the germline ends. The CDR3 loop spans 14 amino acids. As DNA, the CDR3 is TGTGCCAGCAGCGTAGGTCGGGTTCGGTACGAGCAGTACTTC. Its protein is CASSVGRVRYEQYF.

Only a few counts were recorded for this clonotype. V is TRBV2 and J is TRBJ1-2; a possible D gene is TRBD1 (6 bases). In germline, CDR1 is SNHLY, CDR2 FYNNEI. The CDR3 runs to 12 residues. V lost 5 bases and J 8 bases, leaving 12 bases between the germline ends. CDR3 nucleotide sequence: TGTGCCAGCAGTCACAGGGATGGAGGCTACACCTTC. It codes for CASSHRDGGYTF. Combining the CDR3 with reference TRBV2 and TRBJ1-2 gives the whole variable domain EPEVTQTPSHQVTQMGQEVILRCVPISNHLYFYWYRQILGQKVEFLVSFYNNEISEKSEIFDDQFSVERPDGSNFTLKIRSTKLEDSAMYFCASSHRDGGYTFGSGTRLTVV.

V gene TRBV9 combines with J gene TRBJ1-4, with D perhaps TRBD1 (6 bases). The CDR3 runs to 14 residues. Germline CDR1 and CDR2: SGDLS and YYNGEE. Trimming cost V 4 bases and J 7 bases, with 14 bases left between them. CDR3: CASSPGHSREKLFF. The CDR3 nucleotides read TGTGCCAGCAGCCCGGGACACTCCCGTGAAAAACTGTTTTTT.

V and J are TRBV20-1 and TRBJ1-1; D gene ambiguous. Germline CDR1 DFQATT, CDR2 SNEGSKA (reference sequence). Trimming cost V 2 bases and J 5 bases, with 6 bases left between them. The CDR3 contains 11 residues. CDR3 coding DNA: TGCAGTGCTAGAAGGAGGACTGAAGCTTTCTTT. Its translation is CSARRRTEAFF.

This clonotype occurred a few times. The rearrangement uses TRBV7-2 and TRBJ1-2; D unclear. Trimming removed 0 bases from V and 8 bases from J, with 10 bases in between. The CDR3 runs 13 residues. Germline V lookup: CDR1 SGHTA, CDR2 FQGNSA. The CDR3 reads CASSLASGVGYTF. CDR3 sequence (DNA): TGTGCCAGCAGCTTAGCGAGCGGGGTAGGCTACACCTTC.